The rows below give T cell receptor beta chains drawn from one sample of a study of cytomegalovirus exposure and HLA in healthy donors. TCRdb's copy holds only in-frame clones and misses some; the assay was immunoSEQ multiplex PCR. This sample has 110,000 to 150,000 clones; approximately 82% occur once, and the top ten carry about 3.2%. Material for sequencing was PBMCs. Source of these receptors: a man aged 18 to 30 in good health and CMV-seropositive. Each CDR3 is given with its conserved first and last residue. Fields, in order: J gene, D gene, clone size, V gene, CDR3 DNA, CDR3 protein. A D gene is named only where the DNA matches it firmly. The size field is filled for only some rows; it gives once, few, many or a size class.

>TRBJ2-2|-|few|TRBV5-4
TGTGCCAGCAGCTCCCCTAACGGACAAGGGGAGCTGTTTTTT
CASSSPNGQGELFF
>TRBJ1-1|-|once|TRBV28
TGTGCCAGCAGCCTTCGAGGGCAGGGGAAAGGGGCTGAAGCTTTCTTT
CASSLRGQGKGAEAFF
>TRBJ2-7|TRBD1|-|TRBV5-6
TGTGCCAGCAGCGGACAGGGGTGGCACGAGCAGTACTTC
CASSGQGWHEQYF
>TRBJ2-1|-|-|TRBV28
TGTGCCAGCGGGTCCCTGGCGGGACCTCCCCACAATGAGCAGTTCTTC
CASGSLAGPPHNEQFF
>TRBJ2-1|TRBD2|-|TRBV7-9
TGTGCCAGCAGCTTCGGCGGGAGTAACATAAATGAGCAGTTCTTC
CASSFGGSNINEQFF
>TRBJ1-1|TRBD1|-|TRBV11-3
TGTGCCAGCAGCTCGACAGGGGAGAACACTGAAGCTTTCTTT
CASSSTGENTEAFF
>TRBJ2-5|TRBD1|-|TRBV6-1
TGTGCCAGCAGTGAATCTACGGGACAGCTTTTGATTCGGTACTTC
CASSESTGQLLIRYF
>TRBJ2-2|TRBD2|-|TRBV5-1
TGCGCCAGCAGCTTGGGACTAGCGGGGGCCGGGCGCTTGGAGCTGTTTTTT
CASSLGLAGAGRLELFF
>TRBJ2-1|TRBD1|once|TRBV9
TGTGCCAGCAGCGGATTCCTGGGTAGGACAGGGGAGGGTGAGCAGTTCTTC
CASSGFLGRTGEGEQFF
>TRBJ2-1|-|-|TRBV6-5
TGTGCCAGCAGTAAACTAGCTTACAATGAGCAGTTCTTC
CASSKLAYNEQFF
>TRBJ1-2|-|few|TRBV18
TGTGCCAGCTCACCACTCCCTTCCGGGGGTCCATATGGCTACACCTTC
CASSPLPSGGPYGYTF
>TRBJ2-7|-|-|TRBV5-1
TGCGCCAGCAGCTTGGAAAACAGGCCCAGCAACGAGCAGTACTTC
CASSLENRPSNEQYF
>TRBJ2-3|TRBD2|-|TRBV10-1
TGCGCCAGCAGTGTCCGGGCGGGAGTCATAGATACGCAGTATTTT
CASSVRAGVIDTQYF
>TRBJ2-3|TRBD2|-|TRBV9
TGTGCCAGCAGCGTAGTGGCTAGCGGGAAAGATACGCAGTATTTT
CASSVVASGKDTQYF
>TRBJ2-7|TRBD2|-|TRBV28
TGTGCCAGCAGTCAGACTAGCGGGGTCCCTTCGTACGAGCAGTACTTC
CASSQTSGVPSYEQYF
>TRBJ2-3|TRBD1|once|TRBV5-6
TGTGCCAGCAGCTTAGCCGACAGGGAAGATACGCAGTATTTT
CASSLADREDTQYF
>TRBJ2-5|-|-|TRBV4-1
TGCGCCAGCAGCCCCAGCGCGCAGCAAGAGACCCAGTACTTC
CASSPSAQQETQYF
>TRBJ1-3|-|-|TRBV28
TGTGCCAGCAGTTTGCAGGGGCTTAATGGAAACACCATATATTTT
CASSLQGLNGNTIYF
>TRBJ2-5|TRBD1|-|TRBV19
TGTGCCAGTAGGGGACAGGGTGAAGAGACCCAGTACTTC
CASRGQGEETQYF
>TRBJ1-5|TRBD1|-|TRBV28
TGTGCCAGCAATCAACCGGGACAGGGGCCTCAGCCCCAGCATTTT
CASNQPGQGPQPQHF
>TRBJ2-7|TRBD1|-|TRBV6-5
TGTGCCAGCATAATGGCACAGGGGGGTGAGCAGTACTTC
CASIMAQGGEQYF
>TRBJ2-5|TRBD2|-|TRBV5-1
TGCGCCAGCAGCTCGGGACTAGCGCCACAAGAGACCCAGTACTTC
CASSSGLAPQETQYF
>TRBJ1-4|TRBD1|-|TRBV30
TGTGCCTGGAGGCAAGGAGGGGGCCTTCATGAAAAACTGTTTTTT
CAWRQGGGLHEKLFF
>TRBJ2-5|-|-|TRBV15
TGTGCCACCAGCAGAGGGGGGGAGGCTCGACAAGAGACCCAGTACTTC
CATSRGGEARQETQYF
>TRBJ2-1|TRBD2|-|TRBV7-7
TGTGCTAGCAGCCATAAGGGACTAGCGGCCTACAATGAGCAGTTCTTC
CASSHKGLAAYNEQFF
>TRBJ2-2|-|once|TRBV7-6
TGTGCCAGCAGCTTAGTACAGAACACCGGGGAGCTGTTTTTT
CASSLVQNTGELFF
>TRBJ2-5|-|-|TRBV7-7
TGTGCTAGCAGCTTATCTCCAGGGTACCAAGAGACCCAGTACTTC
CASSLSPGYQETQYF